This T cell receptor (beta chain) was captured by sequencing in a study of long-term antiretroviral therapy in people with HIV. The immunoSEQ assay was v3.0, run at survey level. Sequencing used immunoSEQ multiplex PCR; TCRdb keeps in-frame clones, though not all of them. Here the sample spans 20,000 to 30,000 clones, around 83% being singletons. CDR3 size: 14 residues. V lost 3 bases, J lost 1 base, and 3 bases stayed unmatched. CDR1 is SGHNT, CDR2 YYREEE, per germline (reference sequence). The chain employs TRBV5-4 and TRBJ2-5; TRBD2 aligns across 7 bases. The sample in question was unsorted PBMCs, obtained 1.9 years after starting antiretroviral therapy. The TCR sequence derives from a woman in her thirties with HIV. The CDR3 DNA follows: TGTGCCAGCAGCTCGGGGGGATCCCAAGAGACCCAGTACTTC. Amino acid sequence: CASSSGGSQETQYF.